This is a list of T cell receptor beta chains from one sample in a study of blood T cell repertoires in COVID-19. Clones were read by immunoSEQ multiplex PCR, and TCRdb kept only the in-frame ones, dropping some. The table includes some 200,000 clones, roughly 88% detected once. Sequencing was carried out using peripheral blood. The source is a man aged 50-59 years with active or convalescent COVID-19. Each CDR3 is given with its conserved first and last residue. The D gene is left open where the match is weak. Rows may omit the clone size; those that give it use once, few, many or a size class.

TRBV4-1	TRBD2	TRBJ2-3	.	CASSQDPGLAETDTQYF	TGCGCCAGCAGCCAAGATCCTGGGCTAGCGGAGACAGATACGCAGTATTTT
TRBV4-3	.	TRBJ1-1	.	CASSLTPFTEAFF	TGCGCCAGCAGTCTGACACCTTTCACTGAAGCTTTCTTT
TRBV18	.	TRBJ1-3	.	CASSPGQSAGNTIYF	TGTGCCAGCTCACCAGGACAGTCGGCTGGAAACACCATATATTTT
TRBV9	.	TRBJ2-3	.	CASSVAGKIGDTQYF	TGTGCCAGCAGCGTTGCGGGGAAAATCGGGGATACGCAGTATTTT
TRBV15	TRBD2	TRBJ2-1	.	CATSRTGGGGLYNEQFF	TGTGCCACCAGCAGAACCGGGGGCGGGGGGCTTTACAATGAGCAGTTCTTC
TRBV5-1	.	TRBJ2-7	.	CASSSNRDDEQYF	TGCGCCAGCAGCTCCAACAGGGACGACGAGCAGTACTTC
TRBV29-1	.	TRBJ1-5	.	CSVSGGIGDQPQHF	TGCAGCGTAAGCGGGGGAATCGGCGATCAGCCCCAGCATTTT
TRBV5-1	.	TRBJ1-1	.	CASSLADTEAFF	TGCGCCAGCAGCTTGGCCGACACTGAAGCTTTCTTT
TRBV7-9	.	TRBJ1-1	once	CASSLVWGPNTEAFF	TGTGCCAGCAGCTTAGTGTGGGGGCCGAACACTGAAGCTTTCTTT
TRBV3-1/TRBV3-2	TRBD1	TRBJ1-6	few	CASSYRDRYNSPLHF	TGTGCCAGCAGCTACCGGGACAGGTATAATTCACCCCTCCACTTT
TRBV27	TRBD1	TRBJ2-3	.	CASSPRTGGQNTQYF	TGTGCCAGCAGTCCCCGGACAGGAGGACAAAATACGCAGTATTTT
TRBV15	TRBD2	TRBJ2-5	.	CATRDSGRGGQETQYF	TGTGCCACCCGAGATAGCGGGAGAGGGGGCCAAGAGACCCAGTACTTC
TRBV4-1	.	TRBJ1-5	.	CASSQNSGVGWPQHF	TGCGCCAGCAGCCAAAACTCGGGGGTCGGATGGCCCCAGCATTTT
TRBV5-1	TRBD2	TRBJ2-5	once	CASSLLPSGTGETQYF	TGCGCCAGCAGCTTGCTTCCTAGCGGGACTGGAGAGACCCAGTACTTC
TRBV5-4	TRBD1	TRBJ1-6	.	CASSLAGGSPLHF	TGTGCCAGCAGCTTGGCAGGGGGTTCACCCCTCCACTTT
TRBV12-3/TRBV12-4	.	TRBJ2-5	once	CASSPGSGETQYF	TGTGCCAGCAGTCCTGGTAGTGGAGAGACCCAGTACTTC
TRBV20-1	.	TRBJ1-1	.	CSAIRLGVAFF	TGCAGTGCTATTCGCCTAGGCGTGGCTTTCTTT
TRBV15	TRBD1	TRBJ2-5	.	CATRKGNAGGETQYF	TGTGCCACCAGAAAGGGGAACGCAGGGGGAGAGACCCAGTACTTC